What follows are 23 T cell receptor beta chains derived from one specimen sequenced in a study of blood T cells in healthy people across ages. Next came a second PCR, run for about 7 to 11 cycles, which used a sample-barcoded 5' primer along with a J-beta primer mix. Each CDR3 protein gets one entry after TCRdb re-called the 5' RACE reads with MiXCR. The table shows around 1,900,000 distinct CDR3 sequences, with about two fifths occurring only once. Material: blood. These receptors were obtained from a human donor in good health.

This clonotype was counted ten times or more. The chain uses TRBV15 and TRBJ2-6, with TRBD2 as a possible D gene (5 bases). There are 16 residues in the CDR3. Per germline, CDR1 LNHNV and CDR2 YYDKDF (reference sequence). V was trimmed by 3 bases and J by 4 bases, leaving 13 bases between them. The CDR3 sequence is CATSRRVGSGANVLTF. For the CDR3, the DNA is TGTGCCACCAGCAGGCGGGTTGGGTCCGGGGCCAACGTCCTGACTTTC.

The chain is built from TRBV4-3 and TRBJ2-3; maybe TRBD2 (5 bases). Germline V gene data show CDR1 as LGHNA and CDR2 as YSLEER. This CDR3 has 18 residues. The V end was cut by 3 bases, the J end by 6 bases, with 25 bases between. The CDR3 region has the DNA TGCGCCAGCAGCCAGTATACTAGTTCCCCCGCGATTGCGGATACGCAGTATTTT. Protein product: CASSQYTSSPAIADTQYF.

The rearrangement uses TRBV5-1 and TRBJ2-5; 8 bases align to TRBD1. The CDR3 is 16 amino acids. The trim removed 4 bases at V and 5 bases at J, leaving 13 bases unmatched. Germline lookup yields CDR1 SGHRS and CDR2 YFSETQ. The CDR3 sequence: CASSVGDRYRGETQYF. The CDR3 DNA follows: TGCGCCAGCAGCGTCGGGGACAGGTATCGAGGGGAGACCCAGTACTTC.

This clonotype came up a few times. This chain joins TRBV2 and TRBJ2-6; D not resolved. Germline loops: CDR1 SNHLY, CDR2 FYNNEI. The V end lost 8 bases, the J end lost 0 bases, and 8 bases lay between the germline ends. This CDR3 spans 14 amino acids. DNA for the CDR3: TGTGCCAGCTATACTTTCTCTGGGGCCAACGTCCTGACTTTC. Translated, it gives CASYTFSGANVLTF.

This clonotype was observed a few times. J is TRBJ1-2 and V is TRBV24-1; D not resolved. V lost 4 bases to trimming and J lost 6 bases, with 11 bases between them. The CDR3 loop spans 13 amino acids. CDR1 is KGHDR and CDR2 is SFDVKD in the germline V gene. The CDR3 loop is CATSDQPGDGYTF. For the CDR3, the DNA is TGTGCCACCAGTGACCAACCCGGGGATGGCTACACCTTC.

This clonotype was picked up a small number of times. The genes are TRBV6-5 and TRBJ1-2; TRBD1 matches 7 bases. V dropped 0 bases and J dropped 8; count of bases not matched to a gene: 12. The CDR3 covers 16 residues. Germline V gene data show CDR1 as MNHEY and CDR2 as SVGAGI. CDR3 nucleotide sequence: TGTGCCAGCAGTTACTCGATCGGACAGGCCATGGAGGGCTACACCTTC. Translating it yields CASSYSIGQAMEGYTF.

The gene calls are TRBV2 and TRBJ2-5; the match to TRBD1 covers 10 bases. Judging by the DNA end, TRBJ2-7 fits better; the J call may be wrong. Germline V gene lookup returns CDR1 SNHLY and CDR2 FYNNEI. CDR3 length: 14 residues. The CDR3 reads CASSSGQGDHEQYF. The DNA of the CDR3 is TGTGCCAGCAGTTCCGGACAGGGGGACCACGAGCAGTACTTC.

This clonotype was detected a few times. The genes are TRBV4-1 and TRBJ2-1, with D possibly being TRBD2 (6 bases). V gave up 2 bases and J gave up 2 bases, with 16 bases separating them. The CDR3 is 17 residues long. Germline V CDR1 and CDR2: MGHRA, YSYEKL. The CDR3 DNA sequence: TGCGCCAGCAGCCAACGCTTGCGGGGATCAGCCTACAATGAGCAGTTCTTC. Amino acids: CASSQRLRGSAYNEQFF.

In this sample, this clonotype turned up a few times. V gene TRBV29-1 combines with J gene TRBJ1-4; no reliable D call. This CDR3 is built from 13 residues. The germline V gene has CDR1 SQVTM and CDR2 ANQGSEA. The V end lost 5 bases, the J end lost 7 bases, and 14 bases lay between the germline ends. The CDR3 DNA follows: TGCAGCGTTATAGAGGGAATAGGTGAAAAACTGTTTTTT. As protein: CSVIEGIGEKLFF.

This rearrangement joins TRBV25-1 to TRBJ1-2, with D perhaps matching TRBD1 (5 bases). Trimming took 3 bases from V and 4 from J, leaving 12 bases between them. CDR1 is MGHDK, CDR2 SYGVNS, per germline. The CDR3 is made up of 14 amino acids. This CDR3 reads CASSDRRGGYGYTF. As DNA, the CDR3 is TGTGCCAGCAGTGATCGTAGGGGTGGCTATGGCTACACCTTC.

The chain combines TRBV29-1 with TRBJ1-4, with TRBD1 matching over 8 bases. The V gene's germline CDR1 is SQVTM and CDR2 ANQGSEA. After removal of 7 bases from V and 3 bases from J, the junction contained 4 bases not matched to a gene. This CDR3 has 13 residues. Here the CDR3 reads CSAQGASNEKLFF. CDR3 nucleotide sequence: TGCAGCGCCCAGGGGGCCTCTAATGAAAAACTGTTTTTT.

The CDR3 spells CASSLEGTGNSGANVLTF. The DNA for the CDR3 is TGTGCCAGCAGCCTCGAAGGGACAGGGAACTCTGGGGCCAACGTCCTGACTTTC. The J gene is TRBJ2-6, the V gene TRBV6-1; 9 nucleotides agree with TRBD1. V dropped 6 bases and J dropped 0; count of bases not matched to a gene: 9. Germline loops: CDR1 MNHNS, CDR2 SASEGT. This CDR3 region has 18 residues.

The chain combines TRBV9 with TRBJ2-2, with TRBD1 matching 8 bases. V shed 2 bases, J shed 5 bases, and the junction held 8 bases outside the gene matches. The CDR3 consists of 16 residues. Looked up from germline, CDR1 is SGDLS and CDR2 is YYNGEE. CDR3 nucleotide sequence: TGTGCCAGCAGCGTCGTCGGACAGGGCTTAACCGGGGAGCTGTTTTTT. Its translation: CASSVVGQGLTGELFF.

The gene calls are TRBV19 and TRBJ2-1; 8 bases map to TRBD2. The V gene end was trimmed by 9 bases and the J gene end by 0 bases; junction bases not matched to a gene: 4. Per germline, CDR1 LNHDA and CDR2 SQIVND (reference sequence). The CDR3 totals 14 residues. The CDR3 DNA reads TGTGCCAGCGGGGGGGGGAGCTCCTACAATGAGCAGTTCTTC. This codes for CASGGGSSYNEQFF.

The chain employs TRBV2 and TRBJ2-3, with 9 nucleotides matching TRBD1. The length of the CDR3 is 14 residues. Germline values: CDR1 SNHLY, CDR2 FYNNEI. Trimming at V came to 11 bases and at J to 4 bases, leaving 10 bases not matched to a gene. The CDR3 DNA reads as TGTGCCGGCGATACAGGGGGCGTCCCAGATACGCAGTATTTT. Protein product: CAGDTGGVPDTQYF.

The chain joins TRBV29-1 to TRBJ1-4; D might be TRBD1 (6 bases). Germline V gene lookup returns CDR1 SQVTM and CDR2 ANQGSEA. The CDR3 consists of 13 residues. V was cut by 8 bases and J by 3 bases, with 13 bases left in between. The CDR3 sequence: CSTRGQANEKLFF. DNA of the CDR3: TGCAGCACACGGGGGCAGGCTAATGAAAAACTGTTTTTT.

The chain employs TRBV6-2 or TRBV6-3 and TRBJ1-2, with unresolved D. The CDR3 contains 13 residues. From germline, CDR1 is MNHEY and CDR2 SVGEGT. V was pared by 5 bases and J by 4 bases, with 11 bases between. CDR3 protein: CASSRRPSYGYTF. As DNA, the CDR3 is TGTGCCAGCAGTCGTCGACCATCCTATGGCTACACCTTC.

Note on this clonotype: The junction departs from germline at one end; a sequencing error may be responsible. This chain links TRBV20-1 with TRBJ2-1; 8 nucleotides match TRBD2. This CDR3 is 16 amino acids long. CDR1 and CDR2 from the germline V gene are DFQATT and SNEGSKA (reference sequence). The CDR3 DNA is TGCAGTGCCACCACACCGGGACTAGGTTCCTACAGTGAGCAGTTCTTC. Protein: CSATTPGLGSYSEQFF.

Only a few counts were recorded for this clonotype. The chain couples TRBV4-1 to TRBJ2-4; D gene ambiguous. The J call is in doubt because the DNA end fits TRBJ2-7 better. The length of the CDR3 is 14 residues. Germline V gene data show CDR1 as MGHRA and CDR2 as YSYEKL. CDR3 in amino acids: CASSQARVSYEQYF. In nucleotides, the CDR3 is TGCGCCAGCAGCCAAGCGAGAGTGTCCTACGAGCAGTACTTC.

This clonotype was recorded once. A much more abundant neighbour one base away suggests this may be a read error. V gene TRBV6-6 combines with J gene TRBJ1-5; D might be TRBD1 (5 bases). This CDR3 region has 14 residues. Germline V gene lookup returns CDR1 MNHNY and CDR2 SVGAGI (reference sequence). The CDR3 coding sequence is TGTGCCAGCAGTTACGGAAGGGGAGGTCAGCCCCGGCATTTT. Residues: CASSYGRGGQPRHF.

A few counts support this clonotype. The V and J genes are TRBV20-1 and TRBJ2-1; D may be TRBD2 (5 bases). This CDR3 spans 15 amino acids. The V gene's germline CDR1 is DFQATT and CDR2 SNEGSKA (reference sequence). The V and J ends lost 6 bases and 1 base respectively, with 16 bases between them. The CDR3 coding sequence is TGCAGTGCCGCTACTAGGTCGAGATCCTACAATGAGCAGTTCTTC. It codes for CSAATRSRSYNEQFF.

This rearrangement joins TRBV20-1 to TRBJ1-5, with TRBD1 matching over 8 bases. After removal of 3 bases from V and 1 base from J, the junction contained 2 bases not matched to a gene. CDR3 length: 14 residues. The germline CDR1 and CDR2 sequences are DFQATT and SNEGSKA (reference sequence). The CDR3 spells CSARTGESNQPQHF. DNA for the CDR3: TGCAGTGCTAGGACAGGGGAAAGCAATCAGCCCCAGCATTTT.

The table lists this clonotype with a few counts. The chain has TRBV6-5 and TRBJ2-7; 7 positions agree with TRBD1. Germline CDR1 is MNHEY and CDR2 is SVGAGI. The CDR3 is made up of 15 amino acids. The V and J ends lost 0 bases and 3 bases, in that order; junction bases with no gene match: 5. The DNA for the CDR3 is TGTGCCAGCAGTTACTCGAACAACAGGGGCTACGAGCAGTACTTC. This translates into CASSYSNNRGYEQYF.